This T cell receptor beta chain was captured by sequencing in a study of cytomegalovirus exposure and HLA in healthy donors. Trimming took off 1 base at V and 2 bases at J, with 12 bases between the two ends. Germline V gene data show CDR1 as SGHAT and CDR2 as FQDESV (reference sequence). The CDR3 has 15 amino acids. Donors were ostensibly healthy at sampling, although undocumented immune exposures were probable. As for this clone: Its antigen remains unknown.

The PCR had 60 Vbeta and 13 Jbeta primers. Clones were read by immunoSEQ multiplex PCR, and TCRdb kept only the in-frame ones, dropping some. The table records about 140,000 clones, around 9.6% of them present only once. Regarding the study as a whole: As a later analysis showed, a missense DCLRE1C variant was linked to trimming of TCR beta V- and J-genes.

This rearrangement joins TRBV11-1 to TRBJ2-7; D remains unclear. The sequence came from a male donor in good health and CMV-seronegative. The source material was PBMCs. The CDR3 coding sequence is TGTGCCAGCAGCTTAGGAATGGCATTTACCTACGAGCAGTACTTC. Amino acid sequence: CASSLGMAFTYEQYF. Filled out from reference TRBV11-1 and TRBJ2-7, the complete variable domain reads EAEVAQSPRYKITEKSQAVAFWCDPISGHATLYWYRQILGQGPELLVQFQDESVVDDSQLPKDRFSAERLKGVDSTLKIQPAELGDSAMYLCASSLGMAFTYEQYFGPGTRLTVT.